A selection of T cell receptor beta chains follows, all from one sample in a study of Ad26.COV2.S vaccination and SARS-CoV-2 variants. TCRdb's table, derived via immunoSEQ multiplex PCR, lists solely in-frame clones and lacks some. Among roughly 320,000 clones listed, approximately 86% were seen once. Specimen: peripheral blood, collected in a trial of Ad26.COV2.S vaccine versus placebo. Source of these receptors: a person aged 18-60 years who received the Ad26.COV2.S COVID-19 vaccine or a placebo. The CDR3 runs from the conserved cysteine through the conserved F or W. Fields, in order: CDR3 length, J gene, clone size, D gene, V gene, CDR3 protein, CDR3 DNA. D genes are given only for firm matches. Size tells how often a clone was seen (once, few, many) or the class of an expanded clone, and some rows leave it out.

18 | TRBJ1-1 | few | TRBD1 | TRBV18 | CASSPLGQEGFHGTEAFF | TGTGCCAGCTCACCCCTCGGACAGGAGGGTTTCCATGGCACTGAAGCTTTCTTT
14 | TRBJ1-1 | . | . | TRBV27 | CASSLLRGGAEAFF | TGTGCCAGCAGTTTGTTGAGGGGGGGGGCTGAAGCTTTCTTT
16 | TRBJ2-1 | . | . | TRBV3-1/TRBV3-2 | CASSQATGWGYNEQFF | TGTGCCAGCAGCCAAGCGACAGGATGGGGGTACAATGAGCAGTTCTTC
18 | TRBJ1-2 | . | . | TRBV11-2 | CASSQVRGGLRTNYGYTF | TGTGCCAGCAGCCAGGTGCGGGGCGGATTGAGAACTAACTATGGCTACACCTTC
13 | TRBJ1-3 | . | . | TRBV5-4 | CASSSNSGNTIYF | TGTGCCAGCAGCTCCAACTCTGGAAACACCATATATTTT
16 | TRBJ2-5 | . | TRBD2 | TRBV5-1 | CASSLGVAGGQETQYF | TGCGCCAGCAGCTTGGGAGTAGCGGGGGGTCAAGAGACCCAGTACTTC
14 | TRBJ2-2 | . | TRBD2 | TRBV28 | CASRGLAEEGELFF | TGTGCCAGCAGGGGACTAGCAGAGGAGGGGGAGCTGTTTTTT
18 | TRBJ2-3 | . | . | TRBV7-8 | CASSLGAGTGEFQDTQYF | TGTGCCAGCAGCTTAGGAGCGGGTACAGGGGAGTTTCAGGATACGCAGTATTTT
16 | TRBJ1-5 | . | TRBD1 | TRBV6-6 | CASSYRGGQADQPQHF | TGTGCCAGCAGTTATCGGGGAGGACAGGCCGATCAGCCCCAGCATTTT
13 | TRBJ1-1 | . | . | TRBV12-3/TRBV12-4 | CASRPISNTEAFF | TGTGCCAGCAGGCCCATATCCAACACTGAAGCTTTCTTT
18 | TRBJ2-1 | once | . | TRBV3-1/TRBV3-2 | CASSRGRGGLSSYNEQFF | TGTGCCAGCAGCCGGGGGCGAGGGGGACTGAGCTCCTACAATGAGCAGTTCTTC
14 | TRBJ1-3 | . | . | TRBV7-9 | CASREGDSGNTIYF | TGTGCCAGCAGGGAAGGGGACTCTGGAAACACCATATATTTT
13 | TRBJ1-6 | . | . | TRBV2 | CASSPPGDSPLHF | TGTGCCAGCAGTCCACCGGGGGATTCACCCCTCCACTTT
16 | TRBJ1-4 | . | TRBD1 | TRBV5-1 | CASSPTPGQGDEKLFF | TGCGCCAGCAGCCCCACGCCGGGACAGGGCGATGAAAAACTGTTTTTT
16 | TRBJ2-3 | . | TRBD2 | TRBV7-6 | CASSPKMAGGEDTQYF | TGTGCCAGCAGCCCTAAGATGGCGGGGGGGGAAGATACGCAGTATTTT
13 | TRBJ2-7 | . | TRBD1 | TRBV7-3 | CASSYTTGGAPYF | TGTGCCAGCAGCTACACCACAGGGGGAGCCCCGTACTTC
12 | TRBJ2-5 | . | . | TRBV28 | CASSFSTETQYF | TGTGCCAGCAGTTTTAGTACAGAGACCCAGTACTTC
14 | TRBJ2-7 | . | . | TRBV5-1 | CASSETSSSYEQYF | TGCGCCAGCAGCGAGACGTCAAGCTCCTACGAGCAGTACTTC
14 | TRBJ1-4 | once | TRBD1 | TRBV19 | CASSRTGGGEKLFF | TGTGCCAGTAGCCGGACAGGGGGCGGTGAAAAACTGTTTTTT
14 | TRBJ2-5 | . | TRBD2 | TRBV11-2 | CASSILSGGETQYF | TGTGCCAGCAGCATCCTTAGCGGGGGAGAGACCCAGTACTTC
13 | TRBJ1-2 | . | TRBD1 | TRBV6-5 | CASSYGVGGLYTF | TGTGCCAGCAGTTACGGGGTAGGGGGCCTCTACACCTTC
15 | TRBJ1-4 | few | . | TRBV5-8 | CASSPGARGNEKLFF | TGTGCCAGCAGCCCGGGGGCCAGAGGTAATGAAAAACTGTTTTTT
15 | TRBJ1-2 | . | . | TRBV5-6 | CASSYRATSNYGYTF | TGTGCCAGCAGCTACCGGGCAACTTCTAACTATGGCTACACCTTC
14 | TRBJ2-7 | . | . | TRBV21-1 | CASSKAGPIYEQYF | TGTGCCAGCAGCAAAGCTGGACCCATCTACGAGCAGTACTTC
14 | TRBJ2-5 | . | TRBD2 | TRBV10-3 | CAISGTSGEETQYF | TGTGCCATCAGTGGGACTAGCGGGGAAGAGACCCAGTACTTC
12 | TRBJ1-2 | . | TRBD1 | TRBV7-6 | CASSPGTAGYTF | TGTGCCAGCAGCCCCGGGACAGCTGGCTACACCTTC
14 | TRBJ2-1 | . | TRBD2 | TRBV6-6 | CASSASGAHNEQFF | TGTGCCAGCAGTGCCAGCGGGGCGCACAATGAGCAGTTCTTC
16 | TRBJ1-5 | few | . | TRBV28 | CASRSGAVYSNQPQHF | TGTGCCAGCAGATCTGGGGCAGTGTATAGCAATCAGCCCCAGCATTTT
14 | TRBJ1-1 | . | . | TRBV5-4 | CASSLRQRNTEAFF | TGTGCCAGCAGCTTGAGACAGAGGAACACTGAAGCTTTCTTT
17 | TRBJ2-2 | . | . | TRBV15 | CATSRDPQGGNTGELFF | TGTGCCACCAGCAGAGATCCCCAGGGGGGCAACACCGGGGAGCTGTTTTTT
15 | TRBJ2-7 | . | . | TRBV4-1 | CASSQGRGQVYEQYF | TGCGCCAGCAGCCAAGGGAGGGGGCAGGTCTACGAGCAGTACTTC
15 | TRBJ1-5 | . | . | TRBV19 | CASSARGELIQPQHF | TGTGCCAGTAGTGCCCGGGGGGAGTTGATACAGCCCCAGCATTTT
13 | TRBJ1-2 | . | . | TRBV20-1 | CSASFGGNYGYTF | TGCAGTGCTAGTTTCGGTGGTAACTATGGCTACACCTTC
15 | TRBJ1-6 | . | . | TRBV5-1 | CASSLAGRDNSPLHF | TGCGCCAGCAGCTTGGCGGGCCGAGATAATTCACCCCTCCACTTT
13 | TRBJ1-1 | . | . | TRBV4-1 | CASSQDRNTEAFF | TGCGCCAGCAGCCAAGACAGGAACACTGAAGCTTTCTTT
13 | TRBJ2-3 | . | . | TRBV2 | CAISWGSGDTQYF | TGTGCCATCAGTTGGGGCTCCGGAGATACGCAGTATTTT
14 | TRBJ2-7 | once | TRBD1 | TRBV6-6 | CASRYGTGDWEQYF | TGTGCCAGCAGGTATGGGACAGGGGATTGGGAGCAGTACTTC
12 | TRBJ1-4 | . | . | TRBV3-1/TRBV3-2 | CASSQARGRVFF | TGTGCCAGCAGCCAAGCGCGGGGGAGGGTGTTTTTT
15 | TRBJ2-7 | few | TRBD1 | TRBV4-1 | CASSQGGTATYEQYF | TGCGCCAGCAGCCAAGGTGGGACAGCCACCTACGAGCAGTACTTC
12 | TRBJ2-3 | . | . | TRBV2 | CASSERADTQYF | TGTGCCAGCAGTGAAAGGGCAGATACGCAGTATTTT
15 | TRBJ2-3 | . | TRBD2 | TRBV6-5 | CASSPIAGSRDTQYF | TGTGCCAGCAGCCCGATAGCGGGGTCACGGGATACGCAGTATTTT